The rows below give T cell receptor beta chains drawn from one sample of a study of blood T cell repertoires in COVID-19. TCRdb's copy holds only in-frame clones and misses some; the assay was immunoSEQ multiplex PCR. The repertoire consists of about 190,000 clones, with about 85% occurring once and the leading ten covering roughly 25%. The sample was PBMCs or T cells enriched from blood (not recorded which). All receptors come from a middle-aged woman in a cohort exposed to, infected with or recovered from COVID-19 (not recorded which). CDR3s include the opening cysteine and the closing phenylalanine or tryptophan. The D gene is left open where the match is weak. The listing skips clone size in some rows; elsewhere it reads once, few, many or a size class.

TRBJ2-1 | 18 | TRBV4-1 | NA | NA | CASSQGSVPTIEYNEQFF | TGCGCCAGCAGCCAAGGGTCCGTGCCCACCATAGAGTACAATGAGCAGTTCTTC
TRBJ2-2 | 13 | TRBV25-1 | NA | NA | CASSVSDTGELFF | TGTGCCAGCAGTGTTTCGGACACCGGGGAGCTGTTTTTT
TRBJ2-1 | 16 | TRBV5-1 | NA | TRBD2 | CASSPGGGGSYNEQFF | TGCGCCAGCAGCCCGGGGGGGGGCGGCTCCTACAATGAGCAGTTCTTC
TRBJ2-7 | 15 | TRBV2 | few | TRBD1 | CASTADRENSYEQYF | TGTGCCAGCACCGCTGACAGGGAAAACTCCTACGAGCAGTACTTC
TRBJ2-4 | 14 | TRBV18 | once | TRBD1 | CASSPGTGVNIQYF | TGTGCCAGCTCACCCGGGACAGGGGTAAACATTCAGTACTTC
TRBJ2-7 | 14 | TRBV11-2 | NA | NA | CASSLGGAFYEQYF | TGTGCCAGCAGCTTAGGGGGAGCCTTCTACGAGCAGTACTTC
TRBJ1-5 | 14 | TRBV24-1 | NA | NA | CATSDQKSNQPQHF | TGTGCCACCAGTGACCAGAAAAGCAATCAGCCCCAGCATTTT
TRBJ1-1 | 15 | TRBV6-1 | NA | TRBD1 | CASSEADRGSTEAFF | TGTGCCAGCAGTGAGGCCGACAGGGGGTCGACTGAAGCTTTCTTT
TRBJ1-5 | 15 | TRBV7-2 | NA | NA | CASSFGGYSNQPQHF | TGTGCCAGCAGCTTTGGAGGCTATAGCAATCAGCCCCAGCATTTT
TRBJ2-3 | 18 | TRBV4-2 | NA | TRBD2 | CASSQGSDASGTTDTQYF | TGTGCCAGCAGCCAAGGGTCGGACGCTAGCGGGACCACAGATACGCAGTATTTT
TRBJ2-2 | 16 | TRBV7-6 | NA | TRBD2 | CASSSTKRGIGGELFF | TGTGCCAGCAGCTCCACTAAGCGGGGGATCGGCGGGGAGCTGTTTTTT
TRBJ1-3 | 17 | TRBV28 | once | TRBD1 | CASSKTGHPLSGNTIYF | TGTGCCAGCAGCAAGACAGGGCATCCCCTCTCTGGAAACACCATATATTTT
TRBJ2-7 | 14 | TRBV11-3 | NA | NA | CASSFPGLTYEQYF | TGTGCCAGCAGCTTTCCGGGACTCACCTACGAGCAGTACTTC
TRBJ2-3 | 16 | TRBV3-1/TRBV3-2 | NA | TRBD2 | CASSQVGGALTDTQYF | TGTGCCAGCAGCCAAGTCGGGGGGGCTCTCACAGATACGCAGTATTTT
TRBJ1-1 | 14 | TRBV28 | NA | NA | CASTTDGGGTEAFF | TGTGCCAGCACCACAGACGGGGGAGGGACTGAAGCTTTCTTT
TRBJ1-1 | 13 | TRBV6-5 | NA | NA | CASSYYEGGIAFF | TGTGCCAGCAGTTACTACGAAGGCGGGATAGCTTTCTTT
TRBJ1-2 | 15 | TRBV7-2 | NA | NA | CASSLGRNRVYGYTF | TGTGCCAGCAGCTTAGGCCGTAACAGGGTCTATGGCTACACCTTC
TRBJ2-7 | 14 | TRBV6-6 | NA | TRBD2 | CASGPSGRAREQYF | TGTGCCAGCGGGCCCAGCGGGAGGGCCCGAGAGCAGTACTTC
TRBJ2-2 | 16 | TRBV19 | NA | TRBD2 | CASSSRKTSSLGELFF | TGTGCCAGTAGCTCCCGAAAGACTAGCAGTCTTGGGGAGCTGTTTTTT
TRBJ1-1 | 14 | TRBV6-2/TRBV6-3 | NA | TRBD1 | CASSSRTGNTEAFF | TGTGCCAGCAGTTCTAGGACAGGGAACACTGAAGCTTTCTTT
TRBJ1-2 | 14 | TRBV11-2 | NA | NA | CASSLQVSDYGYTF | TGTGCCAGCAGCTTACAGGTTAGTGACTATGGCTACACCTTC
TRBJ1-5 | 14 | TRBV19 | NA | NA | CASSMDGIDQPQHF | TGTGCCAGTAGTATGGACGGGATAGATCAGCCCCAGCATTTT
TRBJ1-5 | 16 | TRBV13 | NA | TRBD1 | CASSLGGQGKNQPQHF | TGTGCCAGCAGCCTAGGGGGACAGGGGAAAAATCAGCCCCAGCATTTT
TRBJ1-1 | 14 | TRBV10-2 | NA | NA | CASRELTENTEAFF | TGCGCCAGCAGGGAACTTACAGAGAACACTGAAGCTTTCTTT
TRBJ1-2 | 16 | TRBV27 | NA | TRBD1 | CASSLSLGQLAFGYTF | TGTGCCAGCAGTTTATCCTTGGGACAGCTTGCTTTTGGCTACACCTTC
TRBJ1-1 | 14 | TRBV28 | NA | NA | CASSLMGGFTEAFF | TGTGCCAGCAGTCTCATGGGGGGGTTCACTGAAGCTTTCTTT
TRBJ1-5 | 14 | TRBV2 | NA | NA | CASSSSRGGQPQHF | TGTGCCAGCAGTTCATCAAGGGGAGGTCAGCCCCAGCATTTT
TRBJ2-5 | 13 | TRBV11-3 | NA | TRBD1 | CASSSDREETQYF | TGTGCCAGCAGCTCGGACAGGGAAGAGACCCAGTACTTC
TRBJ2-7 | 17 | TRBV13 | NA | TRBD2 | CASSLGTSGNLPREQYF | TGTGCCAGCAGCTTAGGGACTAGCGGGAACCTCCCCCGCGAGCAGTACTTC
TRBJ1-5 | 16 | TRBV7-8 | once | TRBD1 | CASSFEIQGARQPQHF | TGTGCCAGCAGCTTCGAAATACAGGGGGCAAGGCAGCCCCAGCATTTT
TRBJ1-1 | 17 | TRBV6-2/TRBV6-3 | once | NA | CASSYSILTATNTEAFF | TGTGCCAGCAGTTACTCGATTTTGACAGCGACGAACACTGAAGCTTTCTTT
TRBJ1-4 | 14 | TRBV9 | NA | TRBD1 | CASSPWDRGEKLFF | TGTGCCAGCAGCCCCTGGGACAGGGGTGAAAAACTGTTTTTT
TRBJ2-1 | 15 | TRBV6-6 | NA | NA | CASRDRGALYNEQFF | TGTGCCAGCAGAGATCGGGGGGCCCTTTACAATGAGCAGTTCTTC
TRBJ2-1 | 16 | TRBV5-3 | NA | NA | CARSGRTFHIYNEQFF | TGTGCCAGAAGCGGACGGACTTTTCATATCTACAATGAGCAGTTCTTC
TRBJ1-1 | 15 | TRBV28 | NA | TRBD1 | CASSAADRGNTEAFF | TGTGCCAGCAGTGCCGCCGACAGGGGGAACACTGAAGCTTTCTTT
TRBJ2-7 | 16 | TRBV5-1 | NA | TRBD2 | CASSLTQRGATYEQYF | TGCGCCAGCAGCTTGACCCAGCGGGGGGCAACCTACGAGCAGTACTTC
TRBJ1-1 | 13 | TRBV5-1 | NA | NA | CASSRGTESDAFF | TGCGCCAGCAGTCGCGGGACTGAATCTGATGCTTTCTTT
TRBJ2-7 | 15 | TRBV7-9 | NA | TRBD1 | CASSLGQGGGYEQYF | TGTGCCAGCAGCTTAGGACAGGGGGGCGGATACGAGCAGTACTTC
TRBJ1-1 | 16 | TRBV27 | once | TRBD1 | CASSSPRQGLHTEAFF | TGTGCCAGCAGTTCGCCCCGACAGGGGTTACACACTGAAGCTTTCTTT
TRBJ1-1 | 13 | TRBV28 | NA | NA | CASRPPQNTEAFF | TGTGCCAGCAGACCTCCACAGAACACTGAAGCTTTCTTT